The 3 T cell receptor beta chains below all came from one sample that was sequenced in a study of identical twins. One entry per CDR3 protein results from TCRdb running MiXCR on the 5' RACE reads. The sample records roughly 1,500,000 distinct CDR3 sequences, about 30% being singletons. Specimen: cord blood. The receptors come from a newborn girl in good health.

Worth noting for this clonotype: At one end the junction does not follow the germline gene, possibly because of a read error. V and J are TRBV24-1 and TRBJ2-7; perhaps TRBD1 as D (5 bases). The DNA matches TRBJ2-4 better at its end, which makes the J call doubtful. The length of the CDR3 is 13 residues. Germline V gene lookup returns CDR1 KGHDR and CDR2 SFDVKD. This chain's CDR3 is CASSDPGFDIQYF. The CDR3 DNA is TGTGCCTCCAGTGATCCAGGGTTTGACATTCAGTACTTC.

The rearrangement links TRBV5-1 to TRBJ2-2; D is undetermined. The CDR3 covers 15 residues. The V and J ends lost 0 bases and 1 base respectively, with 7 bases between them. Per the germline V gene, CDR1 is SGHRS and CDR2 is YFSETQ. As DNA, the CDR3 is TGCGCCAGCAGCTTGGTAGACTGGAACACCGGGGAGCTGTTTTTT. Its translation: CASSLVDWNTGELFF.

This clonotype was counted only a few times. This chain connects TRBV7-9 to TRBJ2-7; D is unresolved. Trimming left V 5 bases short and J 4 bases short, with 9 bases between. The length of the CDR3 is 12 residues. Looked up from germline, CDR1 is SEHNR and CDR2 is FQNEAQ (reference sequence). DNA of the CDR3: TGTGCCAGCAGCCATGACGGGTACGAGCAGTACTTC. This translates into CASSHDGYEQYF. Variable domain in full (rest from reference TRBV7-9 and TRBJ2-7): DTGVSQNPRHKITKRGQNVTFRCDPISEHNRLYWYRQTLGQGPEFLTYFQNEAQLEKSRLLSDRFSAERPKGSFSTLEIQRTEQGDSAMYLCASSHDGYEQYFGPGTRLTVT.